The source of this T cell receptor beta chain is a study of patients and donors after allogeneic stem cell transplantation. The CDR3 is made up of 12 amino acids. In germline, CDR1 is DFQATT, CDR2 SNEGSKA (reference sequence). The V segment lost 3 bases and the J segment 3 bases; nucleotides outside the gene matches: 2. This clonotype was detected only a few times. A single record per CDR3 protein comes from TCRdb applying MiXCR to the RT-PCR reads. The data show about a million distinct CDR3 sequences, about a sixth seen once. This clonotype was obtained from a human donor who was either an allogeneic HSCT recipient or a stem cell or donor lymphocyte infusion donor (not recorded which). It is not recorded whose cells these are; they may come from a transplant donor. The specimen sequenced was blood, either unsorted or a sorted T cell fraction (not recorded which). The chain recombines TRBV20-1 with TRBJ2-7; 7 bases fit TRBD2. CDR3 DNA: TGCAGTGCTAGTAGGGACTACTACGAGCAGTACTTC. Its translation is CSASRDYYEQYF.